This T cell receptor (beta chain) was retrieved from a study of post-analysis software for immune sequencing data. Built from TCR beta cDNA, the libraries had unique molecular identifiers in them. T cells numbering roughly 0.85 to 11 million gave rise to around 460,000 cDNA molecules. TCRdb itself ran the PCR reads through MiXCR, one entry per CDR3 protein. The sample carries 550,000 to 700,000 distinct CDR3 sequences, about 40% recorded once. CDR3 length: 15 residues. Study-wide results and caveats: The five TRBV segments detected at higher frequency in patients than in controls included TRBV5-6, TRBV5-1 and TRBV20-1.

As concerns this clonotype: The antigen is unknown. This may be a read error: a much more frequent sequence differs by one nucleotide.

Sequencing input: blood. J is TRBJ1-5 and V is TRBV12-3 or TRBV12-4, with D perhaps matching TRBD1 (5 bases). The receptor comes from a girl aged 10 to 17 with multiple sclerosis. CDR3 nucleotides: TGTGCCAGCACTCCCCAGGACACTCAAAATCAGACCCAGCATTTT. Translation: CASTPQDTQNQTQHF.